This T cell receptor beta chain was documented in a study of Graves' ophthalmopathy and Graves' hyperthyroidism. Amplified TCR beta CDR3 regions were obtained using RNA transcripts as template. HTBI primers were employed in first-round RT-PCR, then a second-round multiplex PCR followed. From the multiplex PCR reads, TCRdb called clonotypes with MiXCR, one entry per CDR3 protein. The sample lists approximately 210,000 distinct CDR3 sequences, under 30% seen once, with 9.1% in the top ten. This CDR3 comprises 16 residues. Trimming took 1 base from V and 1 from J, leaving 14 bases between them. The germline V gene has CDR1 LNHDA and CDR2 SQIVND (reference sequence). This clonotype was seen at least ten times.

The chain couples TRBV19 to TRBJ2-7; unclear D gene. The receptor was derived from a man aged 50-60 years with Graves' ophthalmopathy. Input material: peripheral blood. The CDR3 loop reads CASSIAQAESSYEQYF. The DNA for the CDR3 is TGTGCCAGTAGTATAGCCCAGGCCGAATCTTCCTACGAGCAGTACTTC.